These T cell receptor beta chains were read from a single sample in a study of T-cell reconstitution after alpha-beta-depleted transplantation in children. TCRdb analysed the PCR reads with MiXCR anew, one entry per CDR3 protein. The sample gives fewer than 20,000 distinct CDR3 sequences, less than 9.5% of which show up once; 35% to 40% is in the top ten. The input for sequencing was PBMCs, mostly from graft donor cells, taken 60 days after TCRalphabeta/CD19-depleted stem cell transplant. Every receptor here comes from a boy in the first two years of life who had a stem cell transplant for Wiskott-Aldrich syndrome, so the T cells may come from the graft donor. Both conserved end residues are part of each CDR3. The order of the fields is clone size, J gene, D gene, V gene, CDR3 DNA, CDR3 protein. D genes are given only for firm matches. Where a row states a size, it is once, few, many or the class of an expanded clone; other rows omit it.

many,TRBJ1-1,NA,TRBV28,TGTGCCAGCAGTACTAAGCGCGGGCGCTGGACTGAAGCTTTCTTT,CASSTKRGRWTEAFF
many,TRBJ2-7,NA,TRBV3-1,TGTGCCAGCAGCCAAGAACGCCGTGAGGGGACGATCGGCCACGAGCAGTACTTC,CASSQERREGTIGHEQYF
NA,TRBJ1-5,NA,TRBV21-1,TGTGCCAGCTTTCAGAGAGCAGGGAGCAATCAGCCCCAGCATTTT,CASFQRAGSNQPQHF
NA,TRBJ2-1,TRBD2,TRBV20-1,TGCAGTGCCGGACTAGCACTTGGAGATGAGCAGTTCTTC,CSAGLALGDEQFF
NA,TRBJ1-2,TRBD1,TRBV11-2,TGTGCCAGCAGCTCCCGACAGGGGGTTAACTATGGCTACACCTTC,CASSSRQGVNYGYTF
NA,TRBJ1-2,NA,TRBV20-1,TGCAGTGCTAGTCCCAGGTTACTTAACTATGGCTACACCTTC,CSASPRLLNYGYTF
many,TRBJ2-7,TRBD1,TRBV10-2,TGCGCCAGCAACAGGGGGGAGTTTGGCGAGCAGTACTTC,CASNRGEFGEQYF
few,TRBJ2-2,TRBD2,TRBV20-1,TGCAGTGCTAGTCTAGCGGGAGCCGGCGGGGAGCTGTTTTTT,CSASLAGAGGELFF
few,TRBJ2-6,TRBD2,TRBV11-2,TGTGCCAGCAGCTTAGGGGCTTTGCGGGAGGGTTCTGGGGCCAACGTCCTGACTTTC,CASSLGALREGSGANVLTF
many,TRBJ2-5,NA,TRBV28,TGTGCCAGCAGCCTTCAGCAAGAGACCCAGTACTTC,CASSLQQETQYF
NA,TRBJ2-1,TRBD2,TRBV28,TGTGCCAGCAGTTTTCCCGGGAGGGGTTGCGGAAATGAGCAGTTCTTC,CASSFPGRGCGNEQFF
many,TRBJ2-5,TRBD1,TRBV5-1,TGCGCCAGCAGCCCCGGGACAGGGGGAAAGACCCAGTACTTC,CASSPGTGGKTQYF
few,TRBJ1-2,NA,TRBV7-9,TGTGCCAGCAGCTTAGCGCATACAGGAGCCTTGAGGAATGGCTACACCTTC,CASSLAHTGALRNGYTF
NA,TRBJ2-1,TRBD2,TRBV5-1,TGCGCCAGCAGCTTGGTGGCGGGAGTGTACAATGAGCAGTTCTTC,CASSLVAGVYNEQFF
NA,TRBJ2-1,TRBD2,TRBV14,TGTGCCAGCAGCCATAGGCTAGCGGGAGTCTGGAATGAGCAGTTCTTC,CASSHRLAGVWNEQFF
many,TRBJ2-7,NA,TRBV27,TGTGCCAGCAGTTTAAAGGAGGGTCGTACTTACGAGCAGTACTTC,CASSLKEGRTYEQYF
medium-sized,TRBJ2-5,TRBD2,TRBV28,TGTGCCAGCAGTGAGTCTAGCGGGGGACAAGAGACCCAGTACTTC,CASSESSGGQETQYF
many,TRBJ2-7,NA,TRBV20-1,TGCAGTGCGGGAAGGTCAGGGGCACATGAGCAGTACTTC,CSAGRSGAHEQYF
few,TRBJ2-5,NA,TRBV30,TGTGCCTGGAGTGTAGCTCCCATTGATCAGACCCAGTACTTC,CAWSVAPIDQTQYF
NA,TRBJ2-1,NA,TRBV27,TGTGCCAGCAGTTTTGGCTCCTACAATGAGCAGTTCTTC,CASSFGSYNEQFF
many,TRBJ1-1,NA,TRBV25-1,TGTGCCAGCAGAGGACAGTTAGGTACTACTGGAGCTTTCTTT,CASRGQLGTTGAFF
few,TRBJ1-6,NA,TRBV6-6,TGTGCCAGCAGCGATTTGGGTTCACCCCTCCACTTT,CASSDLGSPLHF
many,TRBJ2-5,TRBD2,TRBV7-3,TGTGCCAGCAGCTATAGCGGGAGGTTAGAGACCCAGTACTTC,CASSYSGRLETQYF
many,TRBJ1-2,NA,TRBV30,TGTGCCTGGAGGGTCAAGGGAGTCTTTGGCTACACCTTC,CAWRVKGVFGYTF
many,TRBJ2-5,NA,TRBV29-1,TGCAGCGTTGAGAGGTACCAAGAGACCCAGTACTTC,CSVERYQETQYF
few,TRBJ1-2,NA,TRBV20-1,TGCAGTGCTAGGGGCGACAACTATGGCTACACCTTC,CSARGDNYGYTF
many,TRBJ2-7,NA,TRBV6-6,TGTGCCAGCAGCACCTCCCGGGACGAGCAGTACTTC,CASSTSRDEQYF
few,TRBJ2-1,NA,TRBV4-1,TGCGCCAGCAGCCAAGATCAGGCCCTTCGCAATGAGCAGTTCTTC,CASSQDQALRNEQFF
few,TRBJ1-4,NA,TRBV28,TGTGCCAGCAGTTTACAGGCTAATGAAAAACTGTTTTTC,CASSLQANEKLFF
NA,TRBJ2-5,NA,TRBV4-2,TGTGCCAGCAGATCCAGAGGGGCGGAGACCCAGTACTTC,CASRSRGAETQYF
many,TRBJ1-1,NA,TRBV18,TGTGCCAGCTCACAAACTCAGACCACTGAAGCTTTCTTT,CASSQTQTTEAFF
many,TRBJ2-3,NA,TRBV28,TGTGCCAGCACTAGCACAGATACGCAGTATTTT,CASTSTDTQYF
NA,TRBJ1-2,NA,TRBV11-1,TGTGCCAGCAGCTCGAAAGGGAACCCGACGGCCCAAGGGATCGGGCAATATGGCTACACCTTC,CASSSKGNPTAQGIGQYGYTF
few,TRBJ1-2,NA,TRBV28,TGTGCCAGCAGTTCTGGGGGGTGGGTGGCCGACGGCTACACCTTC,CASSSGGWVADGYTF
many,TRBJ1-1,NA,TRBV3-1,TGTGCCAGCAGCCAAGATCAGGTCATGAACACTGAAGCTTTCTTT,CASSQDQVMNTEAFF
many,TRBJ1-5,NA,TRBV7-9,TGTGCCAGCAGCTTAGGAGGAGGTCAGCCCCAGCATTTT,CASSLGGGQPQHF
many,TRBJ2-1,TRBD1,TRBV5-1,TGCGCCAGCAGCTTCCTCACAGGGGCGCTAACCTACAATGAGCAGTTCTTC,CASSFLTGALTYNEQFF
few,TRBJ1-6,TRBD1,TRBV28,TGTGCCAGCAGTTTATTCCCCGGACAGGGGGCTGGTAATTCACCCCTCCACTTT,CASSLFPGQGAGNSPLHF
many,TRBJ2-1,NA,TRBV7-2,TGTGCCAGCAAAACGGAGGAGGATAAGCACTCCTACAATGAGCAGTTCTTC,CASKTEEDKHSYNEQFF
many,TRBJ2-1,TRBD2,TRBV7-9,TGTGCCAGCAGCTCGGGACTAGCGGGATACAATGAGCAGTTCTTC,CASSSGLAGYNEQFF
many,TRBJ2-1,NA,TRBV20-1,TGCAGTGCTAGAGGGGGACTGTCCAGACTGAATGAGCAGTTCTTC,CSARGGLSRLNEQFF
many,TRBJ2-1,TRBD2,TRBV4-1,TGCGCCAGCAGGGGACTAGCGGGAGTTTGGGGCCGGAACGAGCAGTTCTTC,CASRGLAGVWGRNEQFF
many,TRBJ1-1,NA,TRBV12-3/TRBV12-4,TGTGCCAGCAGTATGGGGGGGGCTGAAGCTTTCTTT,CASSMGGAEAFF